This TCR beta chain was obtained from a study of shared clonotypes between healthy human individuals. Study-level information: The composition of the donors was two women and a few men aged 18 to 49.

Germline V gene data show CDR1 as SNHLY and CDR2 as FYNNEI. V gave up 4 bases and J gave up 2 bases, with 14 bases separating them. This CDR3 has 15 residues. Terminally differentiated effector memory CD45RA+ cells were excluded by CCR7 positive selection of CD45RO-negative cells. This clone came up once. Produced via immunoSEQ multiplex PCR; TCRdb's table is partial and in-frame only. The sample holds fewer than 850,000 clones; 95% to 97% are singletons and the top ten take roughly 0.23%. The sequenced sample consisted of naive CD8+ T cells sorted from blood. The gene calls are TRBV2 and TRBJ2-5, with D possibly matching TRBD1 (5 bases). This TCR was sampled from a man aged 30 to 39 in good health. This CDR3 is CASSAYRSLQETQYF. The CDR3 DNA reads TGTGCCAGCAGTGCTTACAGGAGCTTACAAGAGACCCAGTACTTC.